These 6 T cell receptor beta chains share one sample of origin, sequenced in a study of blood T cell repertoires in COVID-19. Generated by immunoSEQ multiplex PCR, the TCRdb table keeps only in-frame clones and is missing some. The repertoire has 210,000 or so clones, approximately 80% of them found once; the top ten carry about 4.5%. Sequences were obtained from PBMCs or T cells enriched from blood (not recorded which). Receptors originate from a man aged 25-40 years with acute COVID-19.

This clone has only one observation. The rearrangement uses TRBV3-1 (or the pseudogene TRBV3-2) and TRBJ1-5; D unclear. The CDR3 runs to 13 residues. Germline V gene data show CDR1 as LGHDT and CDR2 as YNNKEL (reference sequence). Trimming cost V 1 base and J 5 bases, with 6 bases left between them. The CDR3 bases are TGTGCCAGCAGCCAAGCCCCGGATCAGCCCCAGCATTTT. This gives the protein CASSQAPDQPQHF.

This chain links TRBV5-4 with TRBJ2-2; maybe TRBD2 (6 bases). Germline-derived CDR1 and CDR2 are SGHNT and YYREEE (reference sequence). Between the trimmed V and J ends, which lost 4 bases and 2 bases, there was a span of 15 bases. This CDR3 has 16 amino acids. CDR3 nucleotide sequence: TGTGCCAGCAGCCCCCCGGGACTGACCAACACCGGGGAGCTGTTTTTT. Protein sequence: CASSPPGLTNTGELFF.

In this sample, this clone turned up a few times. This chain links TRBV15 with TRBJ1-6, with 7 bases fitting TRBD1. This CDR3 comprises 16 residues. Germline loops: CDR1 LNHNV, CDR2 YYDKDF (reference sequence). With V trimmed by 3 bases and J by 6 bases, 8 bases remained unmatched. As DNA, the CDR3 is TGTGCCACCAGCAGGGGGCGGACAGGCTCTAATTCACCCCTCCACTTT. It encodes CATSRGRTGSNSPLHF.

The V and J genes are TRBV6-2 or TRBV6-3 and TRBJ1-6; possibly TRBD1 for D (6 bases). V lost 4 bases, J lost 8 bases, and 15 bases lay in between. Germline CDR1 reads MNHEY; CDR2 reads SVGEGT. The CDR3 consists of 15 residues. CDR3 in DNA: TGTGCCAGCAGTTCACAGGCGGGGGCTTATTCACCCCTCCACTTT. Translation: CASSSQAGAYSPLHF.

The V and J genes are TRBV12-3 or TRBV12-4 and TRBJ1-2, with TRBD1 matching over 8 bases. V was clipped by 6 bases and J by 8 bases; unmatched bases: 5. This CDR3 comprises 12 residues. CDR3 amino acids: CASRSTGGGYTF. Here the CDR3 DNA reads TGTGCCAGCAGATCAACAGGGGGAGGCTACACCTTC.

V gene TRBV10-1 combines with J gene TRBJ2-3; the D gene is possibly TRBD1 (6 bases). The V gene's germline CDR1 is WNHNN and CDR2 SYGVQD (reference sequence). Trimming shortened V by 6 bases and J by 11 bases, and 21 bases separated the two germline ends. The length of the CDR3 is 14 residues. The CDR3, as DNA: TGCGCCAGCAGAAGGCGACAGGCGGGTTCGGGGCAGTATTTT. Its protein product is CASRRRQAGSGQYF.